Here is one T cell receptor (beta chain) with its context. Its cognate antigen is unknown. V lost 2 bases and J lost 1; bases outside the gene matches: 0. CDR1 and CDR2 (germline): SGHRS, YFSETQ. This CDR3 has 15 residues. The data derive from a study of T cell clonotyping in hematopoietic cell transplantation. Samples: about 28 days before transplant, then days 30, 100 and 180 after. Whole-study results and caveats: Graft donor and pretransplant recipient Inverse Simpson Index values predicted broader posttransplant TCR diversity. At the given depth, recipient repertoires were over 95% de novo clonotypes.

Assay: immunoSEQ multiplex PCR; the TCRdb copy retains only in-frame clones and omits some. Of around 4,300 clones in the sample, approximately 96% are singletons; the top ten hold approximately 2.5%. The chain is built from TRBV5-1 and TRBJ2-1, with 10 bases fitting TRBD2. Sequencing was performed on PBMCs, taken 100 days after allogeneic stem cell transplant. The sequence came from a male patient between 40 and 49 years old who had an allogeneic stem cell transplant from a related donor, so the T cells may come from the graft donor. Some clones in this sample may be carry-over from other donors' samples. Here the CDR3 DNA reads TGCGCCAGCAGCTTACTAGCGGGATCCTACAATGAGCAGTTCTTC. This codes for CASSLLAGSYNEQFF.